This T cell receptor (beta chain) was obtained from a study of shared clonotypes between healthy human individuals. In the study overall: The plates for each donor numbered three CD4 naive, three CD4 memory, two CD8 naive and one CD8 memory.

Germline loops: CDR1 SGHDT, CDR2 YYEEEE. The J segment lost 3 bases and the V segment lost 0 bases, leaving 3 bases of the junction unmatched. This CDR3 has 16 residues. For this clone: Antigen unknown. Other DNA variants within this sample encode the same CDR3.

Notes on the study in general: Approximately 5.1% was the fraction of naive CD4 clonotypes found shared across several donors. Sorted-subset samples were not fully sequenced, rarefaction indicated.

Assay: immunoSEQ multiplex PCR; the TCRdb copy retains only in-frame clones and omits some. Of 2.3 million or so clones in the sample, just over 90% were seen once. The rearrangement links TRBV5-6 to TRBJ2-2; TRBD1 agrees at 9 bases. This clonotype was sampled from a man aged 18 to 30 in good health. Some clones in this sample may be carry-over from other donors' samples. The sample consisted of naive CD4+ T cells from PBMCs. Subset specified: CD45RA+ positively selected. The CDR3 DNA reads as TGTGCCAGCAGCTTGGACAGGGGGCGCGACACCGGGGAGCTGTTTTTT. Encoded protein: CASSLDRGRDTGELFF.